A selection of T cell receptor beta chains follows, all from one sample in a study of tumor-infiltrating lymphocytes in primary liver carcinoma. From the multiplex PCR reads, TCRdb called clonotypes with MiXCR, one entry per CDR3 protein. In the table there are fewer than 110,000 distinct CDR3 sequences, more than 65% of which are singletons. The sequencing sample was made of liver tumor tissue from sampling region 2. Receptor source: a woman in her sixties or seventies with primary liver carcinoma and hepatitis B virus infection. The CDR3 runs from the conserved cysteine through the conserved F or W. A D gene is named only where the DNA matches it firmly. Not every row has a clone size; where given, it reads once, few, many or a size class.

CASSWTSGFNNEQLF,TGTGCTAGCAGCTGGACTAGCGGGTTTAACAATGAGCAGTTGTTC,.,TRBV11-2,TRBJ2-1,TRBD2
CASSYQGGDRGGYTF,TGTGCCAGCAGTTACCAAGGCGGGGACAGGGGGGGCTACACCTTC,many,TRBV6-5,TRBJ1-2,TRBD1
CAFSAQGQGIGYTF,TGTGCCTTCAGCGCCCAGGGACAGGGGATCGGCTACACCTTC,.,TRBV14,TRBJ1-2,TRBD1
CASSLGTDGLAQYF,TGTGCCAGCAGTCTCGGGACCGACGGTTTGGCGCAGTATTTT,once,TRBV2,TRBJ2-3,.
CTSSLYAESTGELFF,TGTACCAGCAGCTTATACGCGGAAAGCACCGGGGAGCTGTTTTTT,.,TRBV7-9,TRBJ2-2,.
CASSRLDPEVDDEQFF,TGTGCCAGCAGCCGACTAGACCCCGAGGTTGACGATGAGCAGTTCTTC,.,TRBV11-2,TRBJ2-1,.
CSAGDPQKGYTF,TGCAGTGCTGGGGACCCCCAAAAGGGCTACACCTTC,.,TRBV20-1,TRBJ1-2,.
CASSYRTSTDTHYF,TGTGCCAGCAGCTATCGGACTAGCACAGATACACACTATTTT,once,TRBV11-3,TRBJ2-3,TRBD2
CASSHPAYEQFF,TGTGCCAGCAGCCATCCGGCGTATGAGCAGTTCTTC,.,TRBV7-9,TRBJ2-1,.
CASSLAVTLQETQYF,TGCGCCAGCAGCCTGGCAGTTACCCTCCAAGAGACCCAGTACTTC,.,TRBV5-1,TRBJ2-5,.
CSSRTGVTGELFF,TGCAGCTCTAGGACAGGGGTGACCGGGGAGCTGTTTTTT,.,TRBV29-1,TRBJ2-2,TRBD1
CASSSLAGVSTDTQYF,TGTGCCAGCAGTTCCTTAGCGGGGGTTAGCACAGATACGCAGTATTTT,few,TRBV28,TRBJ2-3,TRBD2
CASSLVGFPYEQYF,TGCGCCAGCAGCTTGGTGGGGTTCCCCTACGAGCAATACTTC,.,TRBV5-1,TRBJ2-7,.
CATSDLGTGLDEQYF,TGTGCCACCAGTGATTTGGGGACAGGGTTGGACGAGCAGTACTTC,.,TRBV24-1,TRBJ2-7,TRBD1
CASSNAPGQGAYEQYF,TGTGCCAGCAGTAACGCCCCGGGACAGGGGGCTTACGAGCAGTACTTC,many,TRBV12-3/TRBV12-4,TRBJ2-7,TRBD1
CASSEGGTGKKKLFF,TGTGCCAGCAGTGAAGGAGGGACAGGGAAGAAAAAACTGTTTTTT,many,TRBV6-1,TRBJ1-4,TRBD1
CVSSLRVTGLITGELFF,TGTGTCAGCAGCTTACGGGTGACAGGCTTGATCACCGGGGAGCTGTTTTTT,few,TRBV11-2,TRBJ2-2,.
CASSDSRGVRAKYIQYF,TGTGCCAGCAGTGACTCGAGAGGCGTGAGGGCCAAATACATTCAGTACTTC,.,TRBV6-4,TRBJ2-4,.
CASSLTAAAPSEQFF,TGTGCCAGCAGCTTGACAGCGGCTGCCCCGAGTGAGCAGTTCTTC,.,TRBV11-3,TRBJ2-1,.
CARSLSTGDLAKNIKYF,TGTGCCAGGAGCTTATCTACAGGGGACTTAGCCAAAAACATTAAGTACTTC,.,TRBV11-2,TRBJ2-4,.
CASSLRIPTSGRASDTQYF,TGTGCCAGCAGCTTAAGGATCCCTACTAGCGGGAGAGCGTCAGATACGCAGTATTTT,.,TRBV11-1,TRBJ2-3,TRBD2
CASSLVIGLGAEQYF,TGCGCCAGCAGCTTGGTCATAGGGTTGGGAGCCGAGCAGTACTTC,.,TRBV5-1,TRBJ2-7,.
CPSSFRLAGDAGVLFF,TGTCCCAGCAGCTTCCGATTAGCGGGAGATGCGGGGGTGCTGTTTTTT,.,TRBV11-2,TRBJ2-2,TRBD2
CASSPRRGERDEQYF,TGTGCCAGCAGCCCACGACGGGGGGAGCGGGATGAGCAGTACTTC,.,TRBV11-1,TRBJ2-7,TRBD2
CASSLGSGNQPQHF,TGTGCCAGCAGCCTAGGGAGCGGCAATCAGCCCCAGCATTTT,many,TRBV5-6,TRBJ1-5,.
CSVFQGMRAYDQYF,TGCAGCGTGTTTCAGGGGATGAGGGCCTACGACCAGTACTTC,.,TRBV29-1,TRBJ2-7,.
CASRRGVGSSNEQYF,TGTGCCAGCAGGAGGGGGGTCGGAAGCTCCAACGAGCAGTACTTC,once,TRBV6-1,TRBJ2-7,.
CASSDHHGSNEQFF,TGTGCCAGCAGCGACCATCATGGGAGCAATGAGCAGTTCTTC,.,TRBV4-1,TRBJ2-1,.
CCVGALGTETFF,TGCTGCGTCGGAGCGCTCGGGACAGAAACTTTCTTT,.,TRBV29-1,TRBJ1-1,TRBD1
CASRPSGRFSTDKQYF,TGTGCCAGCAGACCTAGCGGGAGATTTAGCACAGATAAGCAGTATTTT,.,TRBV2,TRBJ2-3,TRBD2
CASSLLAGVTDTQYF,TGCGCCAGCAGCTTACTAGCGGGAGTCACAGATACGCAGTATTTT,.,TRBV5-1,TRBJ2-3,TRBD2
CTSSLWFSGLSYNEQFF,TGTACCAGCAGCTTATGGTTCAGCGGGCTTTCCTACAATGAGCAGTTCTTC,.,TRBV11-3,TRBJ2-1,.
CASSLVPSGRIEGTQYF,TGTGCCAGCAGCTTAGTTCCCAGCGGGAGAATCGAGGGGACCCAGTACTTC,medium-sized,TRBV11-2,TRBJ2-5,TRBD2
CASSTSTGGYGYTF,TGTGCCAGCAGCACATCGACAGGCGGCTATGGCTACACCTTC,many,TRBV7-9,TRBJ1-2,.
CASGLGTDMQYF,TGTGCCAGCGGTTTGGGCACAGATATGCAGTATTTT,.,TRBV6-6,TRBJ2-3,.
CAISLGHNNYGYTF,TGTGCCATCAGTTTGGGACACAATAACTATGGCTACACCTTC,.,TRBV6-6,TRBJ1-2,.
CASCTGGSTGDLFF,TGTGCCAGCTGTACAGGGGGTAGCACCGGGGACCTTTTTTTT,.,TRBV6-1,TRBJ2-2,TRBD1
CASSSVGREAIQYF,TGTGCCAGCAGCTCAGTTGGTAGGGAGGCCATTCAGTACTTC,.,TRBV11-1,TRBJ2-4,.
CAVGSRTNAEAFF,TGTGCCGTCGGTTCCAGGACCAACGCTGAAGCCTTCTTT,.,TRBV12-3/TRBV12-4,TRBJ1-1,.
CASSLGSGTEYITNYGYTF,TGCGCCAGCAGCCTTGGGTCGGGGACAGAGTACATTACTAACTATGGCTACACCTTC,many,TRBV5-1,TRBJ1-2,TRBD1
CASNPRDRGGYEQYF,TGTGCCAGCAACCCTCGGGACAGGGGAGGGTACGAGCAGTACTTC,.,TRBV21-1,TRBJ2-7,.
CASSLRLAMGNEQFF,TGTGCCAGCAGCTTGAGACTAGCGATGGGCAATGAGCAGTTCTTC,medium-sized,TRBV11-2,TRBJ2-1,TRBD2
CTIGVAGVEQYF,TGTACCATCGGTGTGGCAGGGGTCGAGCAGTACTTC,once,TRBV10-3,TRBJ2-7,.
CATSRGGSYIANTWELFF,TGTGCCACCAGCCGAGGGGGATCTTATATCGCGAACACCTGGGAGCTGTTTTTT,.,TRBV11-2,TRBJ2-2,.
CASSSEGSYNSPLHF,TGTGCCAGCAGTTCGGAGGGATCATATAATTCACCCCTCCACTTT,.,TRBV28,TRBJ1-6,.
CVSSLGFGGLSYNDHFF,TGTGTCAGCAGCTTAGGGTTCGGCGGGCTTTCCTACAATGATCATTTCTTC,.,TRBV11-3,TRBJ2-1,.